This T cell receptor beta chain appears in the sequencing data of a study of control samples from healthy donors and cancer patients. Libraries were prepared by immunoSEQ multiplex PCR; TCRdb keeps only in-frame clonotypes and omits some of them. The sample includes some 130,000 clones, around 92% of them seen just once. CDR3 length equals 14 residues. Germline CDR1 and CDR2: SGHRS and YFSETQ. Turning to this clone: Its ends do not fully match the called genes, so a read error is possible.

The V and J genes are TRBV5-1 and TRBJ1-2; TRBD1 agrees at 9 bases. This TCR was sampled from a woman aged 45-60 years in good health. Sequenced sample: blood. The CDR3 here is CASSLQGAKYGYTF. In DNA form, the CDR3 reads TGCGCCAGCAGCTTACAGGGGGCTAAATATGGCTACACCTTC.